The 14 T cell receptor beta chains listed next were all sequenced from one sample in a study of T cells in Graves' hyperthyroidism and ophthalmopathy. RNA transcripts provided the source from which TCR beta CDR3 regions were amplified. RT-PCR in the first round (using the HTBI primer set) targeted the TCR CDR3. TCRdb processed the multiplex PCR reads anew with MiXCR; each CDR3 protein has one entry. The repertoire has approximately 870,000 distinct CDR3 sequences, over 35% of them found once; the top ten carry more than 7%. The sample taken for sequencing was blood. These TCRs come from a man aged 18 to 29 with Graves' hyperthyroidism.

This clonotype turned up a few times. The chain couples TRBV9 to TRBJ2-7, with D possibly called TRBD1 or TRBD2 (6 bases each). V gave up 3 bases and J gave up 4 bases, with 11 bases separating them. Germline V lookup: CDR1 SGDLS, CDR2 YYNGEE. The CDR3 extends over 13 amino acids. The CDR3 DNA sequence: TGTGCCAGCAGCGGGGGGGCAGGATACGAGCAGTACTTC. Amino acids: CASSGGAGYEQYF.

This clonotype was counted a single time. At one boundary the junction diverges from the germline segment, which might be a read error. The chain recombines TRBV7-2 with TRBJ2-7; TRBD2 might be the D (5 bases). The CDR3 is 15 amino acids. From germline, CDR1 is SGHTA and CDR2 FQGNSA. The CDR3 sequence: CASSLAGSNTGELYF. CDR3 bases: TGTGCCAGCAGCTTAGCAGGGTCGAACACCGGGGAGCTGTACTTC.

There are a few counts of this clonotype. The chain has TRBV7-9 and TRBJ2-5, with D tentatively TRBD1 (6 bases). Germline V gene sequence: CDR1 SEHNR, CDR2 FQNEAQ (reference sequence). Trimming removed 6 bases from V and 4 bases from J, with 21 bases in between. This CDR3 region has 16 residues. The CDR3 region has the DNA TGTGCCAGCAGGCAAGCAGGGGTCCGCGGTCCAGAGACCCAGTACTTC. It specifies CASRQAGVRGPETQYF.

The chain combines TRBV12-3 or TRBV12-4 with TRBJ1-6; 7 bases are a match to TRBD1. The CDR3 is 15 residues long. J lost 12 bases, V lost 2 bases, and 10 bases had no gene match. CDR3 sequence (DNA): TGTGCCAGCAGTTTAATCGGACAGGTCAATGGACCCCTCCACTTT. Translating it yields CASSLIGQVNGPLHF.

This rearrangement joins TRBV25-1 to TRBJ1-3; no firm D call. The CDR3 consists of 17 residues. Trimming shortened V by 1 base and J by 0 bases, and 13 bases separated the two germline ends. CDR1 MGHDK and CDR2 SYGVNS come from the germline V gene. The CDR3 sequence is CASSEFFGGSSGNTIYF. The CDR3 nucleotides are TGTGCCAGCAGTGAATTCTTTGGTGGGAGCTCTGGAAACACCATATATTTT.

Ten or more counts support this clonotype. V is TRBV2 and J is TRBJ1-2; 8 bases line up with TRBD1. The length of the CDR3 is 14 residues. Germline CDR1 SNHLY, CDR2 FYNNEI. The ends lost 9 bases at V and 4 bases at J; junction bases unmatched: 10. The CDR3 DNA reads TGTGCCAGTCTGAGCAGGGGGCCTTTCTATGGCTACACCTTC. The encoded protein is CASLSRGPFYGYTF.

This sequence joins TRBV20-1 and TRBJ1-2; a weak D match, TRBD1 (5 bases). Germline assignment: CDR1 DFQATT and CDR2 SNEGSKA (reference sequence). Deletions cut 1 base from V and 14 bases from J, with 20 bases between. There are 13 residues in the CDR3. The CDR3 region is CSARASPGRPRTF. In DNA, the CDR3 is TGCAGTGCTAGAGCCTCCCCGGGACGGCCGAGAACCTTC.

This clonotype has a count of ten or more. The V call is TRBV29-1, the J call TRBJ2-5; perhaps TRBD1 as D (6 bases). The CDR3 runs 14 residues. Germline CDR1 is SQVTM and CDR2 is ANQGSEA. Trimming removed 7 bases from V and 2 bases from J, with 17 bases in between. The chain's CDR3 is CSARTVGGQETQYF. CDR3 bases: TGCAGCGCAAGGACAGTGGGTGGACAAGAGACCCAGTACTTC. The whole variable domain, filled in from reference TRBV29-1 and TRBJ2-5, reads SAVISQKPSRDICQRGTSLTIQCQVDSQVTMMFWYRQQPGQSLTLIATANQGSEATYESGFVIDKFPISRPNLTFSTLTVSNMSPEDSSIYLCSARTVGGQETQYFGPGTRLLVL.

The sample holds many counts of this clonotype. This chain links TRBV20-1 with TRBJ1-2, with a possible D match to TRBD1 (6 bases). The CDR3 is made up of 15 amino acids. V gave up 6 bases and J gave up 3 bases, with 20 bases separating them. Germline lookup yields CDR1 DFQATT and CDR2 SNEGSKA (reference sequence). Here the CDR3 DNA reads TGCAGTGCGATTAGAGGGCGGGGGCCGGACTATGGCTACACCTTC. Translated: CSAIRGRGPDYGYTF.

The chain couples TRBV14 to TRBJ1-6; 7 positions match TRBD1. The CDR3 has 19 amino acids. Germline CDR1 SGHDN, CDR2 FVKESK. The junction had 8 bases not matched to a gene; V was cut back by 0 bases and J by 0 bases. The CDR3 region is CASSQEPGQPSSYNSPLHF. CDR3 sequence (DNA): TGTGCCAGCAGCCAAGAACCGGGACAGCCGAGCTCCTATAATTCACCCCTCCACTTT. Based on the CDR3 plus reference TRBV14 and TRBJ1-6, the full variable domain is EAGVTQFPSHSVIEKGQTVTLRCDPISGHDNLYWYRRVMGKEIKFLLHFVKESKQDESGMPNNRFLAERTGGTYSTLKVQPAELEDSGVYFCASSQEPGQPSSYNSPLHFGNGTRLTVT.

This clonotype was counted ten times or more. This sequence joins TRBV29-1 and TRBJ1-5; D not certain. In germline, CDR1 is SQVTM, CDR2 ANQGSEA. V was cut by 3 bases and J by 8 bases, with 11 bases left in between. This CDR3 has 12 residues. CDR3 DNA: TGCAGCGTTGACAGAGGAAGGAAGCCCCAGCATTTT. It yields the protein CSVDRGRKPQHF.

This clonotype was observed a handful of times. V gene TRBV7-9 combines with J gene TRBJ1-3; no clear D. Germline V lookup: CDR1 SEHNR, CDR2 FQNEAQ (reference sequence). The V end lost 3 bases, the J end lost 0 bases, and 9 bases lay between the germline ends. This CDR3 has 15 residues. The CDR3 region is CASSFTRDSGNTIYF. The CDR3, as DNA: TGTGCCAGCAGCTTCACCCGAGACTCTGGAAACACCATATATTTT.

The genes are TRBV15 and TRBJ2-3; 8 nucleotides agree with TRBD1. The CDR3 is 13 amino acids. V lost 7 bases, J lost 5 bases, and 5 bases stayed unmatched. The germline gives CDR1 LNHNV, CDR2 YYDKDF (reference sequence). The CDR3 DNA sequence: TGTGCCACCATAGGACAGGGTCTAGATACGCAGTATTTT. Protein product: CATIGQGLDTQYF.

There are many counts of this clonotype. This chain links TRBV6-5 with TRBJ1-2; D is uncertain. V lost 4 bases and J lost 4, with 7 bases in between. CDR3 length equals 12 residues. Germline lookup yields CDR1 MNHEY and CDR2 SVGAGI. The DNA for the CDR3 is TGTGCCAGCAGTTCACCTCCCTATGGCTACACCTTC. Its protein product is CASSSPPYGYTF.